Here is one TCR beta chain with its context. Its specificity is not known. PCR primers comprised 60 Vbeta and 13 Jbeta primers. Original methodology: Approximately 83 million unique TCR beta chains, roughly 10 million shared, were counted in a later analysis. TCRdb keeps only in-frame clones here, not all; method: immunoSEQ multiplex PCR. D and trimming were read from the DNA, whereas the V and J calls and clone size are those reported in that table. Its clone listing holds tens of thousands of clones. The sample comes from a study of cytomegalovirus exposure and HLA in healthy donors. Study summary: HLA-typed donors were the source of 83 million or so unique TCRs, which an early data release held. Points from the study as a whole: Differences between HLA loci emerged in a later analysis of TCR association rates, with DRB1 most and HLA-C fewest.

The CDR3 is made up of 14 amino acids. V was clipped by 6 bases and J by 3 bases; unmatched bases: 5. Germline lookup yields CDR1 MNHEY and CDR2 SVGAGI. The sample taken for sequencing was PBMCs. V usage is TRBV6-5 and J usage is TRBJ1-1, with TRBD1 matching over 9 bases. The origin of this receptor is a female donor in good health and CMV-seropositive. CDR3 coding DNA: TGTGCCAGCAGCAAGGACAGGGGCGACACTGAAGCTTTCTTT. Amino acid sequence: CASSKDRGDTEAFF.